The T cell receptor beta chain under discussion was sequenced for a study of CD8+CD57+ T cells in acquired aplastic anemia. The TCR beta profiling, which covered VDJ combination and CDR3 sequence, was carried out using genomic DNA as the template. One entry per CDR3 protein results from TCRdb running MiXCR on the reads. Of roughly 200,000 distinct CDR3 sequences listed, about 60% are singletons. The authors sequenced patients whose flow cytometry had shown CD8+CD57+ cell expansion. At the time of blood sampling, patients had not yet received any therapy. The germline V gene has CDR1 SGHDN and CDR2 FVKESK. V lost 4 bases and J lost 0; bases outside the gene matches: 9. The CDR3 spans 16 residues.

The sequencing input was sorted CD4+, CD8+, or CD8+CD57+ T cells (not recorded which) from PBMCs. This receptor was identified in a human donor with aplastic anemia. V is TRBV14 and J is TRBJ2-7; 7 nucleotides line up with TRBD1. The DNA for the CDR3 is TGTGCCAGCAGCCCCGGGACAGCCGCCCTCTCCTACGAGCAGTACTTC. Translating it yields CASSPGTAALSYEQYF.